The next 23 T cell receptor beta chains were all read from a single sample in a study of T-cell memory formation after mild COVID-19. TCRdb itself ran the 5' RACE reads through MiXCR, one entry per CDR3 protein. This sample has some 600,000 distinct CDR3 sequences, with 15% to 20% found just once. The sequenced material came from PBMCs or a T cell subset sorted from them (not recorded which). The source is an adult woman who had mild COVID-19 (a few samples of this study predate the infection). Cell type and time point are not known.

In this sample, this clonotype turned up a few times. The rearrangement links TRBV12-3 or TRBV12-4 to TRBJ1-5; TRBD1 might be the D (5 bases). There are 17 residues in the CDR3. Trimming stripped 5 bases from V and 1 base from J, with 18 bases between. CDR3 sequence (DNA): TGTGCCAGCAGTCCCTGGGGCGAGGGGCTGAGCAATCAGCCCCAGCATTTT. It codes for CASSPWGEGLSNQPQHF.

This rearrangement joins TRBV7-2 to TRBJ2-7; unclear D gene. Trimming shortened V by 1 base and J by 5 bases, and 15 bases separated the two germline ends. Per the germline V gene, CDR1 is SGHTA and CDR2 is FQGNSA. The CDR3 has 15 residues. CDR3 amino acids: CASSLEPYQSHEQYF. CDR3 DNA sequence: TGTGCCAGCAGCTTAGAGCCTTACCAGAGCCACGAGCAGTACTTC.

This clonotype was detected a few times. The CDR3, as DNA: TGTGCCAGCAGCCCATTGGACAGGGTGAGGCAAGAGACCCAGTACTTC. Its protein is CASSPLDRVRQETQYF. The chain employs TRBV7-9 and TRBJ2-5, with 8 bases identical to TRBD1. This CDR3 has 16 amino acids. The germline CDR1 and CDR2 sequences are SEHNR and FQNEAQ (reference sequence). V lost 5 bases to trimming and J lost 2 bases; unmatched junction nucleotides: 10.

This clonotype was seen a few times. CDR3 DNA sequence: TGTGCCACCAGTGTCGGTTCGGGCGGACAAGATACGCAGTATTTT. It codes for CATSVGSGGQDTQYF. This chain links TRBV24-1 with TRBJ2-3; tentative D call: TRBD1 (5 bases). Germline CDR1 is KGHDR and CDR2 is SFDVKD. The ends were cut back, 5 bases at V and 5 bases at J, with 16 bases in the middle. The CDR3 extends over 15 amino acids.

This clonotype was recorded many times. The chain recombines TRBV7-6 with TRBJ2-1; TRBD2 aligns across 11 bases. With 0 bases clipped from V and 0 bases from J, the junction kept 16 bases outside the gene matches. The CDR3 runs 22 residues. Germline V gene sequence: CDR1 SGHVS, CDR2 FNYEAQ. In DNA, the CDR3 is TGTGCCAGCAGCTTAGCTGGGCAATTAGCGGGGGGGGAAAGCGGCTCCTACAATGAGCAGTTCTTC. The encoded protein is CASSLAGQLAGGESGSYNEQFF.

V and J are TRBV11-1 and TRBJ2-1, with TRBD1 matching over 10 bases. This CDR3 has 15 residues. Germline V gives CDR1 SGHAT, CDR2 FQDESV (reference sequence). With V trimmed by 2 bases and J by 8 bases, 6 bases remained unmatched. CDR3 DNA: TGTGCCAGCAGCTTACCGGGACAGGGGTTACATGAGCAGTTCTTC. It is translated as CASSLPGQGLHEQFF.

This clonotype was seen a few times. The gene calls are TRBV20-1 and TRBJ2-7; perhaps TRBD2 as D (7 bases). Trimming left V 1 base short and J 6 bases short, with 16 bases between. Per the germline V gene, CDR1 is DFQATT and CDR2 is SNEGSKA (reference sequence). The CDR3 consists of 14 residues. CDR3 sequence: CSARGGPGEGEQYF. The CDR3 region has the DNA TGCAGTGCTAGAGGGGGACCAGGGGAGGGCGAGCAGTACTTC.

The sample holds one count of this clonotype. V usage is TRBV12-3 or TRBV12-4 and J usage is TRBJ1-2; 10 bases are shared with TRBD1. The CDR3 is 15 amino acids. With V trimmed by 1 base and J by 4 bases, 3 bases remained unmatched. The DNA for the CDR3 is TGTGCCAGCAGTTTAGGGGGACAGGGGAGCTATGGCTACACCTTC. Translation gives CASSLGGQGSYGYTF.

The sample holds a few counts of this clonotype. The chain combines TRBV18 with TRBJ2-1, with D perhaps TRBD1 or TRBD2 (5 bases each). Trimming took 0 bases from V and 5 from J, leaving 20 bases between them. This CDR3 has 18 residues. Germline values: CDR1 KGHSH, CDR2 LQKENI. CDR3 amino acids: CASSPPGPGPPTDNEQFF. CDR3 nucleotide sequence: TGTGCCAGCTCACCACCCGGCCCGGGACCACCGACCGACAATGAGCAGTTCTTC. The full variable domain, in which reference TRBV18 and TRBJ2-1 provide the parts outside the CDR3, is NAGVMQNPRHLVRRRGQEARLRCSPMKGHSHVYWYRQLPEEGLKFMVYLQKENIIDESGMPKERFSAEFPKEGPSILRIQQVVRGDSAAYFCASSPPGPGPPTDNEQFFGPGTRLTVL.

This clonotype was seen at least ten times. The chain recombines TRBV24-1 with TRBJ2-1, with 11 bases identical to TRBD2. The CDR3 runs to 19 residues. Germline V gives CDR1 KGHDR, CDR2 SFDVKD. Germline trimming cut 4 bases from V and 0 bases from J; bases unmatched to any gene: 10. CDR3 DNA sequence: TGTGCCACCAGTGAGCCGGGACTAGCGGCAAAGAGCTCCTACAATGAGCAGTTCTTC. This sequence encodes CATSEPGLAAKSSYNEQFF.

This clonotype was detected only a few times. The chain employs TRBV4-1 and TRBJ2-3; 9 bases match TRBD1. Germline V gene lookup returns CDR1 MGHRA and CDR2 YSYEKL. Germline trimming cut 4 bases from V and 2 bases from J; bases unmatched to any gene: 10. This CDR3 contains 17 residues. The CDR3 nucleotides are TGCGCCAGCAGCCGGAACCCGGGACAGGGAACCACAGATACGCAGTATTTT. It is translated as CASSRNPGQGTTDTQYF.

J is TRBJ1-1 and V is TRBV4-1; 8 nucleotides line up with TRBD1. Trimming took 0 bases from V and 9 from J; bases not matched to a gene: 6. Per the germline V gene, CDR1 is MGHRA and CDR2 is YSYEKL. The CDR3 length is 14 residues. The CDR3: CASSQEATGAQAFF. The CDR3, as DNA: TGCGCCAGCAGCCAAGAGGCGACAGGGGCACAAGCTTTCTTT.

This clonotype was found a few times. This chain connects TRBV2 to TRBJ1-5, with no clear D. Germline V CDR1 and CDR2: SNHLY, FYNNEI. The ends were cut back, 6 bases at V and 5 bases at J, with 8 bases in the middle. The CDR3 extends over 12 amino acids. The CDR3 bases are TGTGCCAGCAGCGTGGAGGATCAGCCCCAGCATTTT. It yields the protein CASSVEDQPQHF.

V gene TRBV21-1 combines with J gene TRBJ2-7; the table calls TRBD2, which could not be checked here. TRBV21-1 is recorded as a pseudogene. CDR3 length: 15 residues. CDR3 residues: CASSPSSLAGYEQYF. In nucleotides, the CDR3 is TGTGCCAGCAGTCCCTCCTCCCTAGCGGGCTACGAGCAGTACTTC.

Only a few counts were recorded for this clonotype. The CDR3 is CASSLEAGTGAFF. The CDR3 nucleotides are TGTGCCAGCAGCTTAGAAGCAGGGACGGGGGCTTTCTTT. This rearrangement joins TRBV7-2 to TRBJ1-1, with TRBD1 as a possible D gene (5 bases). CDR3 length: 13 amino acids. V dropped 1 base and J dropped 11 bases, with 14 bases sitting between them. Per the germline V gene, CDR1 is SGHTA and CDR2 is FQGNSA.

The V call is TRBV25-1, the J call TRBJ1-2; D remains unclear. The ends were cut back, 4 bases at V and 4 bases at J, with 16 bases in the middle. The germline CDR1 and CDR2 sequences are MGHDK and SYGVNS. The CDR3 consists of 15 residues. The CDR3 loop is CASSANGVGSYGYTF. CDR3 bases: TGTGCCAGCAGTGCGAACGGGGTAGGGAGCTATGGCTACACCTTC.

The chain combines TRBV24-1 with TRBJ2-3; the D gene could be TRBD1 or TRBD2 (5 bases each). Per germline, CDR1 KGHDR and CDR2 SFDVKD. The CDR3 consists of 13 residues. The V and J ends lost 10 bases and 2 bases respectively, with 12 bases between them. CDR3 nucleotides: TGTGCCACGGGGGACGGGAACACAGATACGCAGTATTTT. Translated, it gives CATGDGNTDTQYF.

This clonotype was detected only a few times. One end of the junction is discordant with germline, which a read error may explain. The V and J genes are TRBV7-2 and TRBJ2-7; no definite D call. This CDR3 comprises 16 residues. Germline V gene lookup returns CDR1 SGHTA and CDR2 FQGNSA. CDR3 sequence reads: CASSIALGISSYEQYF. The CDR3 region has the DNA TGTGCCAGCAGCATAGCCCTAGGCATCAGCAGTTACGAGCAGTACTTC.

The rearrangement uses TRBV5-1 and TRBJ2-7, with D possibly TRBD1 on 6 matching bases. The CDR3 sequence is 13 residues long. The V gene lost 3 bases and the J gene lost 0 bases, with 7 bases spanning the gap. Germline V gene lookup returns CDR1 SGHRS and CDR2 YFSETQ. The chain's CDR3 is CASSWGPSYEQYF. Written as DNA, the CDR3 is TGCGCCAGCAGCTGGGGGCCCTCCTACGAGCAGTACTTC.

The table lists this clonotype with many counts. The V gene is TRBV3-1, the J gene TRBJ2-2, with unresolved D. The length of the CDR3 is 16 residues. Trimming took off 0 bases at V and 0 bases at J, with 8 bases between the two ends. In germline, CDR1 is LGHDT, CDR2 YNNKEL (reference sequence). CDR3 sequence (DNA): TGTGCCAGCAGCCAAGAGGTAGTGGCGAACACCGGGGAGCTGTTTTTT. Amino acid sequence: CASSQEVVANTGELFF.

This clonotype was seen at least ten times. This chain links TRBV4-2 with TRBJ1-5; 9 bases map to TRBD1. Germline CDR1 reads LGHNA; CDR2 reads YNFKEQ. CDR3 length equals 16 residues. Trimming cost V 4 bases and J 5 bases; bases outside gene matches: 9. Here the CDR3 reads CASSPERTGVYQPQHF. In nucleotides, the CDR3 is TGTGCCAGCAGCCCAGAGAGGACAGGGGTTTATCAGCCCCAGCATTTT.

This clonotype came up many times. The CDR3 coding sequence is TGTGCCAGCAGTCCGACTAGCGGGAGCACAGATACGCAGTATTTT. Translated: CASSPTSGSTDTQYF. The chain is built from TRBV5-4 and TRBJ2-3; 10 bases map to TRBD2. Germline V lookup: CDR1 SGHNT, CDR2 YYREEE (reference sequence). The CDR3 contains 15 residues. The trim removed 5 bases at V and 0 bases at J, leaving 3 bases unmatched.

Regarding this clonotype: Given the absence of the conserved phenylalanine or tryptophan at the CDR3 end, a read error is likely. The J gene is TRBJ2-5, the V gene TRBV3-1, with TRBD2 as a possible D gene (5 bases). Germline CDR1 and CDR2: LGHDT and YNNKEL (reference sequence). This CDR3 is built from 12 residues. V was clipped by 2 bases and J by 7 bases, with 8 bases between them. CDR3 region: CASSQPGGTQYS. DNA for the CDR3: TGTGCCAGCAGCCAACCAGGAGGGACCCAGTACTCC.